This is a list of T cell receptor beta chains from one sample in a study of CD8 T cells in Susac syndrome. Via MiXCR, TCRdb re-called the immunoSEQ multiplex PCR reads, giving one row per CDR3 protein. The sample consists of hundreds of thousands of distinct CDR3 sequences, around 85% of them appearing once. Sequencing was done on a sample of CD8+ T cells from PBMCs. The source of these receptors is a human donor with multiple sclerosis. The CDR3 runs from the conserved cysteine through the conserved F or W. D genes are given only for firm matches. Clone size is stated in some rows and not others, as once, few, many or a class when expanded.

TRBV5-1	TRBJ2-7	TRBD2	once	CASSLRSGSSTYEQYF	TGCGCCAGCAGCTTGCGTAGCGGGAGTTCTACCTACGAGCAGTACTTC
TRBV12-3/TRBV12-4	TRBJ2-7	NA	NA	CASSHSKGVVGAEQYF	TGTGCCAGCAGCCATTCAAAGGGGGTCGTCGGGGCCGAGCAGTACTTC
TRBV4-1	TRBJ2-5	TRBD2	NA	CASSQAPGLAGQETQYF	TGCGCCAGCAGCCAAGCTCCGGGACTAGCGGGTCAAGAGACCCAGTACTTC
TRBV7-9	TRBJ2-1	TRBD2	NA	CASSSISLGTSGNEQFF	TGTGCCAGCAGCTCTATCTCTCTCGGGACTAGCGGGAATGAGCAGTTCTTC
TRBV20-1	TRBJ1-2	NA	NA	CSARDLVRQVNYGYTF	TGCAGTGCTAGAGATTTAGTGAGACAGGTTAACTATGGCTACACCTTC
TRBV5-6	TRBJ2-4	TRBD1	NA	CASSGTGLNIQYF	TGTGCCAGCAGCGGGACAGGGTTGAACATTCAGTACTTC
TRBV27	TRBJ1-1	NA	NA	CASSSNLYTEAFF	TGTGCCAGCAGTTCCAACCTTTATACTGAAGCTTTCTTT
TRBV4-1	TRBJ1-1	NA	NA	CASSQAPAGGGTEAFF	TGCGCCAGCAGCCAAGCCCCGGCAGGCGGGGGAACTGAAGCTTTCTTT
TRBV2	TRBJ1-5	NA	NA	CASSEMRGHQPQHF	TGTGCCAGCAGTGAAATGCGGGGCCATCAGCCCCAGCATTTT
TRBV11-1	TRBJ2-7	NA	NA	CASSSNDRMDNDTTSSYEQYF	TGTGCCAGCAGTTCTAACGACCGCATGGACAATGATACGACTAGCTCCTACGAGCAGTACTTC
TRBV27	TRBJ1-2	NA	NA	CASSSGDSNYGYTF	TGTGCCAGCAGTTCGGGAGATTCTAACTATGGCTACACCTTC
TRBV19	TRBJ1-6	NA	NA	CASTTGPASNSPLHF	TGTGCCAGTACCACCGGGCCAGCCTCAAATTCACCCCTCCACTTT
TRBV27	TRBJ2-1	TRBD2	few	CASSLLGGSSYNEQFF	TGTGCCAGCAGTTTATTAGGCGGGAGCTCCTACAATGAGCAGTTCTTC
TRBV16	TRBJ2-1	NA	NA	CASSQSPRKGEQFF	TGTGCCAGCAGCCAATCCCCGCGTAAGGGTGAGCAGTTCTTC
TRBV3-1	TRBJ2-1	NA	once	CASSPDGNELFF	TGTGCCAGCAGCCCGGACGGCAATGAGCTGTTCTTC
TRBV5-1	TRBJ2-3	NA	NA	CASFRAPDTQYF	TGCGCCAGCTTCAGGGCCCCAGATACGCAGTATTTT
TRBV28	TRBJ2-7	TRBD1	NA	CASSPYPWTGDGYEQYF	TGTGCCAGCAGTCCATACCCTTGGACAGGGGACGGCTACGAGCAGTACTTC
TRBV30	TRBJ2-7	NA	NA	CAWSVKGYEQYF	TGTGCCTGGAGTGTAAAAGGCTACGAGCAGTACTTC
TRBV2	TRBJ1-1	NA	NA	CASSEAWVPEAFF	TGTGCCAGCAGTGAAGCTTGGGTCCCTGAAGCTTTCTTT
TRBV10-3	TRBJ2-1	NA	NA	CAISEEEGMNNEQFF	TGTGCCATCAGTGAGGAGGAGGGGATGAACAATGAGCAGTTCTTC
TRBV19	TRBJ2-7	TRBD1	NA	CASSSTGVTYEQYF	TGTGCCAGTAGTTCGACAGGGGTAACCTACGAGCAGTACTTC
TRBV19	TRBJ2-2	TRBD1	NA	CASSIDRQGVTLAWAGELFF	TGTGCCAGTAGTATTGATCGACAGGGGGTGACGCTGGCGTGGGCCGGGGAGCTGTTTTTT
TRBV20-1	TRBJ2-2	NA	once	CSASSRDTGELFF	TGCAGTGCTAGTTCTCGGGACACCGGGGAGCTGTTTTTT
TRBV30	TRBJ2-1	NA	NA	CAWSVAGDEQFF	TGTGCCTGGAGTGTAGCCGGTGATGAGCAGTTCTTC
TRBV4-1	TRBJ2-4	TRBD2	NA	CASSRAPPLAGTELAKNIQYF	TGCGCCAGCAGCCGAGCCCCTCCGCTAGCGGGAACCGAACTAGCCAAAAACATTCAGTACTTC
TRBV11-2	TRBJ1-4	NA	NA	CASSFVPTNEKLFF	TGTGCCAGCAGCTTCGTTCCTACTAATGAAAAACTGTTTTTT
TRBV6-1	TRBJ1-1	TRBD1	NA	CASSQTGVVTEAFF	TGTGCCAGCAGCCAGACAGGGGTCGTAACTGAAGCTTTCTTT
TRBV30	TRBJ2-2	NA	NA	CAWSTRGLNTGELFF	TGTGCCTGGAGTACCCGGGGGCTTAACACCGGGGAGCTGTTTTTT
TRBV29-1	TRBJ1-2	NA	NA	CSVGLIGNYGYTF	TGCAGCGTTGGGCTCATAGGTAACTATGGCTACACCTTC
TRBV7-6	TRBJ2-7	NA	NA	CASSLAYDEQYF	TGTGCCAGCAGCTTAGCCTATGACGAGCAGTACTTC
TRBV6-5	TRBJ1-2	NA	NA	CASSYLPGSQANYGYTF	TGTGCCAGCAGTTACCTCCCAGGTTCCCAAGCTAACTATGGCTACACCTTC
TRBV5-6	TRBJ2-5	TRBD2	NA	CASSLALAGFQETQYF	TGTGCCAGCAGCTTGGCCCTAGCGGGGTTCCAAGAGACCCAGTACTTC
TRBV6-6	TRBJ2-7	NA	NA	CASCYAQGYEQYF	TGTGCCAGCTGTTACGCCCAAGGATACGAGCAGTACTTC
TRBV14	TRBJ2-2	NA	NA	CASSDYGELFF	TGTGCCAGCAGCGACTACGGGGAGCTGTTTTTT
TRBV7-9	TRBJ2-7	TRBD1	NA	CASSPEWDRASYEQYF	TGTGCCAGCAGCCCGGAATGGGACAGGGCCTCCTACGAGCAGTACTTC
TRBV7-9	TRBJ1-2	TRBD1	NA	CASSYQDRGDGYTF	TGTGCCAGCAGCTACCAAGACAGGGGAGATGGCTACACCTTC
TRBV11-2	TRBJ2-7	TRBD1	NA	CASSPRQGAVGEQYF	TGTGCCAGCAGTCCGCGCCAGGGGGCGGTCGGCGAGCAGTACTTC
TRBV19	TRBJ1-1	TRBD1	NA	CASLTGVTEAFF	TGTGCCAGTTTGACAGGGGTGACTGAAGCTTTCTTT
TRBV5-8	TRBJ1-2	NA	NA	CASVADYGYTF	TGTGCCAGCGTCGCCGACTATGGCTACACCTTC
TRBV6-1	TRBJ2-7	NA	few	CASSMGLGSSYEQYF	TGTGCCAGCAGTATGGGTCTGGGGAGCTCCTACGAGCAGTACTTC
TRBV30	TRBJ1-1	NA	NA	CAWSVPFGRMGMNTEAFF	TGTGCCTGGAGTGTACCTTTCGGGAGAATGGGAATGAACACTGAAGCTTTCTTT
TRBV29-1	TRBJ2-3	NA	NA	CSVEWTGTDTQYF	TGCAGCGTTGAGTGGACAGGCACAGATACGCAGTATTTT
TRBV5-1	TRBJ2-2	NA	NA	CASSLFFSGPTNTGELFF	TGCGCCAGCAGCTTGTTCTTCTCGGGGCCTACGAACACCGGGGAGCTGTTTTTT
TRBV29-1	TRBJ1-2	NA	NA	CSVSVGQREHF	TGCAGCGTTTCCGTGGGGCAGCGGGAGCACTTC